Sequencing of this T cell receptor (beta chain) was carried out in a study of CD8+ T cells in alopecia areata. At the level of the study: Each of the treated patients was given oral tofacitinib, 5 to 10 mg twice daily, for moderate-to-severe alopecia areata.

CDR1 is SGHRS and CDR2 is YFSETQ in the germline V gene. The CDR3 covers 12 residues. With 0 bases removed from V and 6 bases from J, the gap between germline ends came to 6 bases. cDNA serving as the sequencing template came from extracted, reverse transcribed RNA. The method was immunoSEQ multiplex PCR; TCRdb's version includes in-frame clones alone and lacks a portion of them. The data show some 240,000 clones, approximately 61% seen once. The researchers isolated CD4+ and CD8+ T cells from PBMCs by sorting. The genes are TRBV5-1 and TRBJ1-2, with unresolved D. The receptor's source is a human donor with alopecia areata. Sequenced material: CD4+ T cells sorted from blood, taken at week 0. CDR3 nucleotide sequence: TGCGCCAGCAGCTTGGTGGGGAATGGCTACACCTTC. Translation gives CASSLVGNGYTF.